Below are 30 T cell receptor beta chains sequenced from a single sample in a study of blood T cells in healthy people across ages. A second PCR, run for about 7 to 11 cycles, used a sample-barcoded 5' primer plus a J-beta primer mix. TCRdb re-called the 5' RACE reads with MiXCR, one entry per CDR3 protein. The sample carries 1.5 million to 2 million distinct CDR3 sequences, 28% recorded once. The sequenced sample consisted of blood. These receptors were taken from a woman in her twenties or thirties in good health.

The genes are TRBV5-1 and TRBJ2-1; TRBD1 aligns across 10 bases. Germline assignment: CDR1 SGHRS and CDR2 YFSETQ. The CDR3 contains 17 residues. J lost 6 bases, V lost 0 bases, and 9 bases had no gene match. CDR3 sequence (DNA): TGCGCCAGCAGCTTGGGAGTGGGACAGGGGCCAAGCAATGAGCAGTTCTTC. Amino acid sequence: CASSLGVGQGPSNEQFF.

This clonotype turned up a few times. Possible read error: a much larger clone is one base away. The chain carries TRBV12-3 or TRBV12-4 and TRBJ2-1; the D is unclear. This CDR3 spans 13 amino acids. V gave up 8 bases and J gave up 5 bases, with 13 bases separating them. The CDR3 sequence is CASRPRANNEQFF. As DNA, the CDR3 is TGTGCCAGCCGTCCCCGTGCGAACAATGAGCAGTTCTTC.

The chain is built from TRBV2 and TRBJ1-2; D unclear. V lost 2 bases, J lost 8 bases, and 9 bases lay in between. The CDR3 extends over 12 amino acids. In germline, CDR1 is SNHLY, CDR2 FYNNEI. CDR3 sequence: CASSEREWGYTF. The CDR3 DNA follows: TGTGCCAGCAGTGAAAGAGAGTGGGGCTACACCTTC.

This clonotype has only a few counts. The CDR3, as DNA: TGTGCCAGCAGTTTAAGAATGGGGACAGGGAGTTGGAATGAGCAGTTCTTC. Encoded protein: CASSLRMGTGSWNEQFF. The chain links TRBV28 to TRBJ2-1; 9 positions match TRBD1. After removal of 2 bases from V and 7 bases from J, the junction contained 12 bases not matched to a gene. The CDR3 extends over 17 amino acids. Germline CDR1 MDHEN, CDR2 SYDVKM.

This clonotype was found many times. The chain's CDR3 is CASSSNGVLAGGPLSYEQYF. The CDR3 DNA is TGTGCCAGCAGCTCCAACGGGGTGTTAGCGGGGGGCCCTCTTTCCTACGAGCAGTACTTC. This chain uses TRBV7-6 with TRBJ2-7; TRBD2 agrees at 10 bases. The germline V gene has CDR1 SGHVS and CDR2 FNYEAQ. The CDR3 contains 20 residues. V gave up 4 bases and J gave up 1 base; unmatched junction bases: 19. Together with reference TRBV7-6 and TRBJ2-7, the CDR3 gives the full variable domain: GAGVSQSPRYKVTKRGQDVALRCDPISGHVSLYWYRQALGQGPEFLTYFNYEAQQDKSGLPNDRFSAERPEGSISTLTIQRTEQRDSAMYRCASSSNGVLAGGPLSYEQYFGPGTRLTVT.

The chain has TRBV7-9 and TRBJ2-1, with D perhaps TRBD1 (5 bases). Trimming removed 8 bases from V and 7 bases from J, with 12 bases in between. The germline V gene has CDR1 SEHNR and CDR2 FQNEAQ (reference sequence). CDR3 size: 12 residues. The CDR3 here is CASEGAFNEQFF. The CDR3 nucleotides read TGTGCCAGCGAAGGGGCGTTTAATGAGCAGTTCTTC.

This clonotype appeared a few times. The genes are TRBV20-1 and TRBJ1-4, with D unresolved. CDR3 length equals 11 residues. CDR1 is DFQATT, CDR2 SNEGSKA, per germline (reference sequence). V was shortened by 2 bases and J by 8 bases, with 6 bases between the two germline ends. The CDR3 reads CSARQIEKLFF. CDR3 DNA sequence: TGCAGTGCTAGACAGATCGAAAAACTGTTTTTT.

The chain is built from TRBV12-5 and TRBJ1-4; a possible D gene is TRBD1 (5 bases). Trimming removed 0 bases at V and 3 bases at J, with 8 bases between. This CDR3 comprises 15 residues. Germline V gene lookup returns CDR1 LGHNT and CDR2 FRNRAP. The CDR3 DNA reads TGTGCTAGTGGTTTGGTGCAGGGCTCTAATGAAAAACTGTTTTTT. This codes for CASGLVQGSNEKLFF.

The J gene is TRBJ1-1, the V gene TRBV28; 7 nucleotides line up with TRBD1. Losses at the gene ends were 5 bases for V and 4 bases for J; bases not matched to a gene: 7. CDR1 and CDR2 (germline): MDHEN, SYDVKM. This CDR3 region has 14 residues. CDR3 protein: CASSPPNRGTEAFF. CDR3 sequence (DNA): TGTGCCAGCAGTCCGCCTAACAGGGGCACTGAAGCTTTCTTT. The full variable domain, completed using reference TRBV28 and TRBJ1-1, is DVKVTQSSRYLVKRTGEKVFLECVQDMDHENMFWYRQDPGLGLRLIYFSYDVKMKEKGDIPEGYSVSREKKERFSLILESASTNQTSMYLCASSPPNRGTEAFFGQGTRLTVV.

DNA of the CDR3: TGTGCCAGCAGCTCAGGACGGTACTGCGAGCAGTACTTC. This translates into CASSSGRYCEQYF. The V gene is TRBV7-2, the J gene TRBJ2-5; unclear D gene. The DNA end lines up better with TRBJ2-7; the J call may be wrong. The length of the CDR3 is 13 residues. Germline CDR1 reads SGHTA; CDR2 reads FQGNSA.

The V and J genes are TRBV18 and TRBJ1-2; D is ambiguous. Germline V lookup: CDR1 KGHSH, CDR2 LQKENI. V was trimmed by 3 bases and J by 3 bases, leaving 11 bases between them. The CDR3 covers 14 residues. The CDR3 DNA reads TGTGCCAGCTCACCGAATACGCTAGACTATGGCTACACCTTC. Translating gives CASSPNTLDYGYTF.

This clonotype came up a few times. V usage is TRBV4-3 and J usage is TRBJ2-3, with D hard to call. V lost 4 bases and J lost 1, with 15 bases in between. This CDR3 is built from 16 residues. Per germline, CDR1 LGHNA and CDR2 YSLEER. CDR3 amino acids: CASSPGAAGGTDTQYF. As DNA, the CDR3 is TGCGCCAGCAGCCCCGGTGCGGCAGGTGGCACAGATACGCAGTATTTT.

The table lists this clonotype with many counts. The chain couples TRBV29-1 to TRBJ2-7; D may be TRBD1 or TRBD2 (5 bases each). Between the trimmed V and J ends, which lost 7 bases and 2 bases, there was a span of 21 bases. The CDR3 length is 15 residues. The germline CDR1 and CDR2 sequences are SQVTM and ANQGSEA. Here the CDR3 DNA reads TGCAGCGCCGAAGGGACGGGGTCTATTACCTACGAGCAGTACTTC. This gives the protein CSAEGTGSITYEQYF.

The rearrangement joins TRBV13 to TRBJ1-1; 10 bases map to TRBD1. V dropped 5 bases and J dropped 6; count of bases not matched to a gene: 9. CDR3 length: 15 residues. Germline V lookup: CDR1 PRHDT, CDR2 FYEKMQ (reference sequence). The CDR3 nucleotides are TGTGCCAGCAGCGTGGGGACAGGGGTGTTCCCTGAAGCTTTCTTT. As protein: CASSVGTGVFPEAFF.

This chain uses TRBV20-1 with TRBJ1-1; 7 bases map to TRBD1. Germline loops: CDR1 DFQATT, CDR2 SNEGSKA (reference sequence). After removal of 4 bases from V and 4 bases from J, the junction contained 6 bases not matched to a gene. This CDR3 region has 13 residues. The DNA of the CDR3 is TGCAGTGCTACCACAGGGGAGGGCACTGAAGCTTTCTTT. Encoded protein: CSATTGEGTEAFF.

The chain joins TRBV20-1 to TRBJ2-7; D remains ambiguous. V lost 3 bases and J lost 5, with 11 bases in between. This CDR3 spans 12 amino acids. Germline assignment: CDR1 DFQATT and CDR2 SNEGSKA (reference sequence). Written as DNA, the CDR3 is TGCAGTGCTAGCGGGCAGCTCCACGAGCAGTACTTC. Its protein product is CSASGQLHEQYF.

This clonotype was detected many times. The chain uses TRBV28 and TRBJ2-6; D remains unclear. There are 17 residues in the CDR3. V was shortened by 4 bases and J by 0 bases, with 13 bases between the two germline ends. Germline V lookup: CDR1 MDHEN, CDR2 SYDVKM. The CDR3 DNA reads TGTGCCAGCAGTTCGTATACGCTCAGCTCTGGGGCCAACGTCCTGACTTTC. This gives the protein CASSSYTLSSGANVLTF.

This clonotype was found a few times. This rearrangement joins TRBV20-1 to TRBJ1-5; D is possibly TRBD1 (6 bases). CDR1 DFQATT and CDR2 SNEGSKA come from the germline V gene (reference sequence). With 0 bases removed from V and 3 bases from J, the gap between germline ends came to 9 bases. The CDR3 covers 14 residues. Here the CDR3 DNA reads TGCAGTGCTAGAGAGGGGGCCTTCAATCAGCCCCAGCATTTT. Its translation is CSAREGAFNQPQHF.

This clonotype was seen more than once but under ten times. CDR3 in amino acids: CASSYGVGSEQFF. CDR3 bases: TGTGCCAGCAGTTACGGAGTGGGGAGTGAGCAGTTCTTC. The chain employs TRBV6-6 and TRBJ2-1, with D perhaps TRBD2 (5 bases). Germline assignment: CDR1 MNHNY and CDR2 SVGAGI (reference sequence). This CDR3 is built from 13 residues. V was pared by 2 bases and J by 9 bases, with 11 bases between.

This clonotype was picked up a small number of times. The chain links TRBV28 to TRBJ1-2; D ambiguous. The CDR3 is made up of 12 amino acids. Germline V gene lookup returns CDR1 MDHEN and CDR2 SYDVKM. Trimming cost V 4 bases and J 7 bases, with 10 bases left between them. CDR3 region: CASSSEPFGYTF. The DNA for the CDR3 is TGTGCCAGCAGTTCCGAGCCGTTTGGCTACACCTTC.

The CDR3 reads CASSAPTIPLRRGGIYNEQFF. The CDR3 nucleotides read TGTGCCAGCAGTGCCCCGACGATCCCGCTTAGGCGGGGGGGCATATACAATGAGCAGTTCTTC. This chain uses TRBV6-1 with TRBJ2-1; 9 bases line up with TRBD2. Per the germline V gene, CDR1 is MNHNS and CDR2 is SASEGT. The ends lost 4 bases at V and 4 bases at J; junction bases unmatched: 23. The CDR3 runs to 21 residues.

V is TRBV7-9 and J is TRBJ2-5; no clear D. Trimming shortened V by 6 bases and J by 2 bases, and 10 bases separated the two germline ends. The length of the CDR3 is 13 residues. Germline CDR1 is SEHNR and CDR2 is FQNEAQ (reference sequence). This CDR3 is CASRPMDQETQYF. CDR3 nucleotides: TGTGCCAGCAGGCCAATGGATCAAGAGACCCAGTACTTC.

The sample holds one count of this clonotype. J is TRBJ1-4 and V is TRBV28, with 9 bases aligning to TRBD1. The CDR3 extends over 16 amino acids. Trimming removed 4 bases from V and 4 bases from J; junction bases left unmatched: 7. CDR1 MDHEN and CDR2 SYDVKM come from the germline V gene. DNA for the CDR3: TGTGCCAGCAGTTCTGGGACAGGGATTTTTAATGAAAAACTGTTTTTT. Translating it yields CASSSGTGIFNEKLFF.

This clonotype was seen repeatedly, ten times or more. The rearrangement uses TRBV29-1 and TRBJ2-7; the match to TRBD2 covers 12 bases. This CDR3 has 13 residues. Germline V gene data show CDR1 as SQVTM and CDR2 as ANQGSEA. V lost 5 bases to trimming and J lost 4 bases; unmatched junction nucleotides: 3. CDR3 region: CSVSTSGGYEQYF. The DNA of the CDR3 is TGCAGCGTTTCGACTAGCGGGGGTTACGAGCAGTACTTC.

This clonotype was seen only a few times. This chain uses TRBV2 with TRBJ2-7, with D hard to call. There are 15 residues in the CDR3. CDR1 and CDR2 from the germline V gene are SNHLY and FYNNEI. Trimming shortened V by 2 bases and J by 0 bases, and 11 bases separated the two germline ends. The DNA for the CDR3 is TGTGCCAGCAGTGAAACGCAGCGTTTCTCCTACGAGCAGTACTTC. Translation gives CASSETQRFSYEQYF.

The chain is built from TRBV5-1 and TRBJ2-1; D assignment may be TRBD1 or TRBD2 (5 bases each). This CDR3 contains 14 residues. V was pared by 1 base and J by 8 bases, with 13 bases between. The germline V gene encodes CDR1 SGHRS and CDR2 YFSETQ. The CDR3, as DNA: TGCGCCAGCAGCTTGTGGCGAGGGGTGGATGAGCAGTTCTTC. This gives the protein CASSLWRGVDEQFF.

This clonotype came up a few times. The rearrangement joins TRBV12-3 or TRBV12-4 to TRBJ2-6; no clear D. The CDR3 runs 18 residues. The germline V and J ends were trimmed by 2 bases and 0 bases, with 14 bases remaining between them. This CDR3 reads CASSLLGGLSSGANVLTF. In DNA, the CDR3 is TGTGCCAGCAGTTTATTGGGCGGCCTTAGCTCTGGGGCCAACGTCCTGACTTTC.

The rearrangement links TRBV6-2 or TRBV6-3 to TRBJ2-1, with 9 bases fitting TRBD2. The CDR3 loop spans 16 amino acids. Germline lookup yields CDR1 MNHEY and CDR2 SVGEGT. J lost 8 bases, V lost 6 bases, and 14 bases had no gene match. The CDR3 region has the DNA TGTGCCAGCAGCCCCATGGGCGGGAGGGCAGTACATGAGCAGTTCTTC. As protein: CASSPMGGRAVHEQFF.

The gene calls are TRBV18 and TRBJ1-2, with no clear D. The CDR3 sequence is 14 residues long. In germline, CDR1 is KGHSH, CDR2 LQKENI. Deletions cut 3 bases from V and 7 bases from J, with 15 bases between. CDR3: CASSPLGEGSGYTF. The CDR3 DNA reads as TGTGCCAGCTCACCCCTCGGCGAGGGAAGTGGCTACACCTTC.

The chain recombines TRBV14 with TRBJ2-6; D unclear. V lost 0 bases, J lost 2 bases, and 5 bases lay in between. This CDR3 has 15 amino acids. Germline V CDR1 and CDR2: SGHDN, FVKESK. CDR3 region: CASSQDWPGANVLTF. Written as DNA, the CDR3 is TGTGCCAGCAGCCAAGACTGGCCTGGGGCCAACGTCCTGACTTTC. The full variable domain, completed using reference TRBV14 and TRBJ2-6, is EAGVTQFPSHSVIEKGQTVTLRCDPISGHDNLYWYRRVMGKEIKFLLHFVKESKQDESGMPNNRFLAERTGGTYSTLKVQPAELEDSGVYFCASSQDWPGANVLTFGAGSRLTVL.